This T cell receptor (beta chain) was captured by sequencing in a study of T cell responses to AZD1222 COVID-19 vaccine. Across the study: Some second doses came at about 4 weeks and others at about 12 weeks; these were pooled. The study, taken as a whole, reports: Repertoires in all cases were sampled only once the peak T cell response had passed. Recipients of AZD1222 seropositive at baseline numbered only 6 or 7. Regions 160-218 and 743-854 dominated among vaccine-associated CD4 TCRs spanning spike.

This clone was observed once. No antigen is known for it. Assay used: immunoSEQ multiplex PCR; TCRdb lists only in-frame clones, some missing. The table includes 100,000 to 130,000 clones, approximately 90% detected once. Trimming removed 5 bases from V and 0 bases from J, with 11 bases in between. The germline V gene encodes CDR1 SGHTA and CDR2 FQGTGA. The CDR3 length is 14 residues. The sequence was obtained from an adult in good health. The input for sequencing was peripheral blood, taken on day 0 of AZD1222 vaccination. The rearrangement links TRBV7-3 to TRBJ2-7; tentative D call: TRBD1 (6 bases). This chain's CDR3 is CASSPTGNSYEQYF. The CDR3 nucleotides are TGTGCCAGCAGCCCCACAGGGAACTCCTACGAGCAGTACTTC.